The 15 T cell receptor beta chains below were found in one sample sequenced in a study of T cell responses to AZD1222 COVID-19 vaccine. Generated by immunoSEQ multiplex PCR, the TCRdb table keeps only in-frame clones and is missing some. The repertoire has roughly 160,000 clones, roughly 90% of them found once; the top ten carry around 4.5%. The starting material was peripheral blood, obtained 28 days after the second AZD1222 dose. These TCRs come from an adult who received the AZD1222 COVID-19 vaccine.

The DNA of the CDR3 is TGTGCCAGCATCCAAAAGATAGGGGAGGCCTATGAGCAGTTCTTC. This encodes CASIQKIGEAYEQFF. The chain joins TRBV7-9 to TRBJ2-1; possibly TRBD2 for D (6 bases). Germline V CDR1 and CDR2: SEHNR, FQNEAQ (reference sequence). Trimming cost V 7 bases and J 8 bases, with 21 bases left between them. This CDR3 comprises 15 residues. Looking up the rest from reference TRBV7-9 and TRBJ2-1 gives the full variable domain: DTGVSQNPRHKITKRGQNVTFRCDPISEHNRLYWYRQTLGQGPEFLTYFQNEAQLEKSRLLSDRFSAERPKGSFSTLEIQRTEQGDSAMYLCASIQKIGEAYEQFFGPGTRLTVL.

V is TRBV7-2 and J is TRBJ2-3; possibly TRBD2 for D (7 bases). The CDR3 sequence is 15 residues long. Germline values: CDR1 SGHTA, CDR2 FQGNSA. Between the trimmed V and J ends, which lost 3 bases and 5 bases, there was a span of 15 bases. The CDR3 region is CASSFGGGGEDTQYF. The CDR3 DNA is TGTGCCAGCAGCTTTGGGGGGGGCGGGGAAGATACGCAGTATTTT.

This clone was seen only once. The CDR3 nucleotides read TGTGCCATCAGTAATCCAGGAAAGAAAACCCCTGGGGCCAACGTCCTGACTTTC. It codes for CAISNPGKKTPGANVLTF. The chain joins TRBV10-3 to TRBJ2-6; D gene ambiguous. Trimming stripped 5 bases from V and 2 bases from J, with 19 bases between. Germline CDR1 is ENHRY and CDR2 is SYGVKD. This CDR3 is 18 amino acids long.

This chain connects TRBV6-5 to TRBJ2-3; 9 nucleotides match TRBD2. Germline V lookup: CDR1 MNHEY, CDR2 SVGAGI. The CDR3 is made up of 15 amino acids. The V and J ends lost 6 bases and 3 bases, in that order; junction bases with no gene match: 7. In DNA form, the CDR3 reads TGTGCCAGCAGACCGCGGGGGGGTGGGACAGATACGCAGTATTTT. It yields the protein CASRPRGGGTDTQYF.

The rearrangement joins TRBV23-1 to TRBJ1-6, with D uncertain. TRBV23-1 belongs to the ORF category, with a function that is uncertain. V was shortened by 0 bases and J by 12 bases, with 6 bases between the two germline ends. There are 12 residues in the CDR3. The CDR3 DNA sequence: TGCGCCAGCAGTCAATCGGGTCGACCCCTCCACTTT. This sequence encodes CASSQSGRPLHF.

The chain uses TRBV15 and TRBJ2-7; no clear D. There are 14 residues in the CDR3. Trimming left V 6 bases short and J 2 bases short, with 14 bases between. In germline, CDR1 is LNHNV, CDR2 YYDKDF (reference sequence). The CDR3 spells CATSQDVEAYEQYF. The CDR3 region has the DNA TGTGCCACCAGTCAGGACGTTGAAGCCTACGAGCAGTACTTC. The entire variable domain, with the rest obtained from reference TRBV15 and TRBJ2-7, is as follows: DAMVIQNPRYQVTQFGKPVTLSCSQTLNHNVMYWYQQKSSQAPKLLFHYYDKDFNNEADTPDNFQSRRPNTSFCFLDIRSPGLGDTAMYLCATSQDVEAYEQYFGPGTRLTVT.

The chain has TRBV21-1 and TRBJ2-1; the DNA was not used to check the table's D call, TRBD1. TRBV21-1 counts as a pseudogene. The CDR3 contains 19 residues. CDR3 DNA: TGTGCCAGCAGCAAATTAGGCAGGGGTAGTCGAAACTCCTACAATGAGCAGTTCTTC. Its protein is CASSKLGRGSRNSYNEQFF.

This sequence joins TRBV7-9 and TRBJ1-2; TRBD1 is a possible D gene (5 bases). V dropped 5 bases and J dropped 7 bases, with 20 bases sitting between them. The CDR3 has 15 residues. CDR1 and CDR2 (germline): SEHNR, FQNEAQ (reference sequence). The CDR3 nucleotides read TGTGCCAGCAGCCCCGGGGGATCAGGAGTTGGTGGCTACACCTTC. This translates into CASSPGGSGVGGYTF.

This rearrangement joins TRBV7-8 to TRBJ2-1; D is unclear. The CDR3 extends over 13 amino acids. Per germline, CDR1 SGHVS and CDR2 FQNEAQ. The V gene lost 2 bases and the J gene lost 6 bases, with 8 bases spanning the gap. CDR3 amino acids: CASSLNRGNEQFF. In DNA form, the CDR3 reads TGTGCCAGCAGCTTAAACAGAGGCAATGAGCAGTTCTTC.

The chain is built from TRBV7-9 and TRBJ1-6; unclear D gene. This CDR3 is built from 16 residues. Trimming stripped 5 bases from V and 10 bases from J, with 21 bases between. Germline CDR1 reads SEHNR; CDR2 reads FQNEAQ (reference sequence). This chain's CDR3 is CASSALGGLSGSPLHF. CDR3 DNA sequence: TGTGCCAGCAGCGCTTTGGGAGGACTGAGTGGGTCACCCCTCCACTTT.

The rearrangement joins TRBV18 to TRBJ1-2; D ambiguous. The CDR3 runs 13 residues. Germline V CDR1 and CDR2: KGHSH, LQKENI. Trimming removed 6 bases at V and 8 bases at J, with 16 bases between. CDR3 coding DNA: TGTGCCAGCTCGCAAGTCCTGCCCAGGGGCTACACCTTC. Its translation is CASSQVLPRGYTF.

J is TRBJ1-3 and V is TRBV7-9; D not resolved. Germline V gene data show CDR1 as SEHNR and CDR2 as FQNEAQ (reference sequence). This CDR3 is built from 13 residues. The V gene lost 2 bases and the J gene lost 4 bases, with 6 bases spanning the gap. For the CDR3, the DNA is TGTGCCAGCAGCTTAAATGGGGGAAACACCATATATTTT. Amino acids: CASSLNGGNTIYF.

The CDR3 loop reads CASNPGPRRGYTF. In DNA, the CDR3 is TGTGCCAGCAACCCGGGACCCAGACGTGGCTACACCTTC. V gene TRBV28 combines with J gene TRBJ1-2; TRBD1 might be the D (5 bases). Germline V CDR1 and CDR2: MDHEN, SYDVKM. Trimming left V 7 bases short and J 7 bases short, with 16 bases between. The CDR3 is 13 residues long.

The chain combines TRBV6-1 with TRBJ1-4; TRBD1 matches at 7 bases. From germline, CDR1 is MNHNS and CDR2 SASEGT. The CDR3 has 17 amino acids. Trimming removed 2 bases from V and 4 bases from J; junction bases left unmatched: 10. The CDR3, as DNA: TGTGCCAGCAGTGAAAAGGCTCGGGGACAGTATAATGAAAAACTGTTTTTT. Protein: CASSEKARGQYNEKLFF.

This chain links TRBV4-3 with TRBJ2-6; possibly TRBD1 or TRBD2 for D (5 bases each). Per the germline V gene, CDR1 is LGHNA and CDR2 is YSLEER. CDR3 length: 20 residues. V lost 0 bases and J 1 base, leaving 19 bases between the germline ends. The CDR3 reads CASSQDLIEGLFSGANVLTF. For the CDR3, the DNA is TGCGCCAGCAGCCAAGATCTAATCGAGGGGCTCTTTTCTGGGGCCAACGTCCTGACTTTC.